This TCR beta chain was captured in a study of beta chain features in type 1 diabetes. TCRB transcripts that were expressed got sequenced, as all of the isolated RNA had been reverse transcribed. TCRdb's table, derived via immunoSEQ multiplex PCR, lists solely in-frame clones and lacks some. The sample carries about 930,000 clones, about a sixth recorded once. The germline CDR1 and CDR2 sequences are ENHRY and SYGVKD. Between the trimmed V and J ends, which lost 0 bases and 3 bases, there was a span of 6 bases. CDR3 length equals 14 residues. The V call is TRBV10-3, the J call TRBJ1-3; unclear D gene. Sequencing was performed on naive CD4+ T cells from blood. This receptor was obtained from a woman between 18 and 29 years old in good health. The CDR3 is CAISESLGGNTIYF. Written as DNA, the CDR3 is TGTGCCATCAGTGAGTCGTTGGGTGGAAACACCATATATTTT.